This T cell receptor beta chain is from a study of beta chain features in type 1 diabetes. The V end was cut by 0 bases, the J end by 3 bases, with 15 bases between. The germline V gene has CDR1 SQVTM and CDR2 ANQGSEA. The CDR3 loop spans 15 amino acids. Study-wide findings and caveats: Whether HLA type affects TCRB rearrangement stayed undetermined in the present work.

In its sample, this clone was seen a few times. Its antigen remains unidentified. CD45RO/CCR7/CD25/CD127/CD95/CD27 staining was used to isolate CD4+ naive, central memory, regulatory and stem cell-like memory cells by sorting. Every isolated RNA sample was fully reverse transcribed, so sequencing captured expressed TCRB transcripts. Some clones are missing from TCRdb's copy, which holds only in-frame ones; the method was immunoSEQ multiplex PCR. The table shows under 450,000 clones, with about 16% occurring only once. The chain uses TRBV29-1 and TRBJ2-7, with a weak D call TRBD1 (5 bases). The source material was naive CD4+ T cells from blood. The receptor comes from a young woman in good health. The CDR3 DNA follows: TGCAGCGTTGAAGATCCCGCAGGGCTGGGCTACGAGCAGTACTTC. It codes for CSVEDPAGLGYEQYF.